This TCR beta chain is drawn from a study of vaccination effects on CD4 cells after COVID-19. Sequencing in the ViraFEST assay came after antigen-specific CD4+ T cells had been expanded with viral peptide pools, which were used to stimulate PBMC. Isolation of CD4+ T cells took place after around 10 days of culture. Negative nucleocapsid antibody tests before and after vaccination confirmed no previous SARS-CoV-2 infection. Each culture well received around 2 million PBMC. These cells were then cultured in IMDM with about 9.9 IU/ml IL-2 and 8.5 to 10 ug/ml peptides. Half the medium was replaced with IL-2 medium on days 3 and 7. This clone was picked up a small number of times. Antigen unknown. Libraries were prepared by immunoSEQ multiplex PCR; TCRdb keeps only in-frame clonotypes and omits some of them. The sample records about 24,000 clones, over 60% being singletons. The study, taken as a whole, reports: Late in the post-vaccination period, infection-induced and vaccine-induced clones underwent marked clonal contraction. Healthy vaccinees had only 1 of 255 vaccine-induced clones cross-react with common cold coronaviruses.

The CDR3 is made up of 13 amino acids. The sample here was CD4+ T cells from PBMCs cultured with HCoV-NL63 spike peptides, taken before COVID-19 vaccination. This receptor was taken from a human donor who received a COVID-19 vaccine. The V and J genes are TRBV21-1 and TRBJ1-1; the table's D call TRBD1 went unverified against the DNA. TRBV21-1 is given as a pseudogene. Written as DNA, the CDR3 is TGTGCCAGGGAGGGCAGGGGGATTGAAGCAGCTTTCTTT. Translating gives CAREGRGIEAAFF.